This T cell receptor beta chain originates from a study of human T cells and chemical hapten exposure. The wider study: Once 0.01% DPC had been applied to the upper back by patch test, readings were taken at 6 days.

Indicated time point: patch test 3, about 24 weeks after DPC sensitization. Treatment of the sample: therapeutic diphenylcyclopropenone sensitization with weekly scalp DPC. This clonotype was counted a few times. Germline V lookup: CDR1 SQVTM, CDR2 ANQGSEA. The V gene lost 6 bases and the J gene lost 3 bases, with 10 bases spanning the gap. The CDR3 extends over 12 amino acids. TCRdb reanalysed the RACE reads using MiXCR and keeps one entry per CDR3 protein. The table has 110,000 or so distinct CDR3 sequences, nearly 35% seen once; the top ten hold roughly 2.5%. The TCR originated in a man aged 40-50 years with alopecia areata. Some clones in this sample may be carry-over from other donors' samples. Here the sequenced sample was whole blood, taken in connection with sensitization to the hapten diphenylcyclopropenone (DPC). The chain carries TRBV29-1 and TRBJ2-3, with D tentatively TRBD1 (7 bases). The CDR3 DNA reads TGCAGCGTAGCAGGGGGGACAGATACGCAGTATTTT. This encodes CSVAGGTDTQYF.